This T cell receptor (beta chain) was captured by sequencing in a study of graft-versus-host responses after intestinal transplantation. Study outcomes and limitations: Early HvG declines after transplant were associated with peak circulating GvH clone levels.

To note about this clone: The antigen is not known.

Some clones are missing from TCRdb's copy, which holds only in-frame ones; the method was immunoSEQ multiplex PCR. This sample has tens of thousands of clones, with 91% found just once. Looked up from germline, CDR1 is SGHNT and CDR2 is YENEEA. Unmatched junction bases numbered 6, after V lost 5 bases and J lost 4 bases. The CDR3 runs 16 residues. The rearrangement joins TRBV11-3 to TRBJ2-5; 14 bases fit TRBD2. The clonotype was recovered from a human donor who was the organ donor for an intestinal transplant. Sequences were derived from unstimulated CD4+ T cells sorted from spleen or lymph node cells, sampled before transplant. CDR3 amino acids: CASSGPGLAGAETQYF. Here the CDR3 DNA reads TGTGCCAGCAGCGGCCCGGGACTAGCGGGAGCAGAGACCCAGTACTTC.